A selection of T cell receptor beta chains follows, all from one sample in a study of cytomegalovirus exposure and HLA in healthy donors. Assay: immunoSEQ multiplex PCR; the TCRdb copy retains only in-frame clones and omits some. The table lists some 98,000 clones, approximately 88% of them singletons. What was sequenced was PBMCs. The source of these receptors is a woman aged 30 to 39 in good health and CMV-seronegative. The CDR3 runs from the conserved cysteine through the conserved F or W. The D gene is left open where the match is weak. Some rows have no size entry. The others give once, few or many, or a class for an expanded clone.

D gene	J gene	V gene	clone size	CDR3 DNA	CDR3 protein
NA	TRBJ1-2	TRBV9	NA	TGTGCCAGCAGCGTAGACACAGGCTTATATGGCTACACCTTC	CASSVDTGLYGYTF
NA	TRBJ1-1	TRBV2	NA	TGTGCCAGCAGTGAACGGGTGGAAGCTTTCTTT	CASSERVEAFF
NA	TRBJ1-6	TRBV5-6	NA	TGTGCCAGCAGCTTGGAACAGGGCGGATACTCACCCCTCCACTTT	CASSLEQGGYSPLHF
NA	TRBJ1-5	TRBV5-6	NA	TGTGCCAGCAGCTTTGGAGGGACGAGCAATCAGCCCCAGCATTTT	CASSFGGTSNQPQHF
TRBD2	TRBJ2-5	TRBV7-9	NA	TGTGCCAGCAGCGATACTAGCGGGAGTTTCCAAGAGACCCAGTACTTC	CASSDTSGSFQETQYF
TRBD2	TRBJ2-1	TRBV4-3	NA	TGCGCCAGCACCCTACTAGCGCCCTCCTACAATGAGCAGTTCTTC	CASTLLAPSYNEQFF
TRBD1	TRBJ2-1	TRBV4-1	once	TGCGCCAGCAGCCAAGGTCTCCTCGGACAGGGGCGGGGCAATGAGCAGTTCTTC	CASSQGLLGQGRGNEQFF
TRBD2	TRBJ2-1	TRBV4-3	NA	TGCGCCAGCAGCCAGGGTCCGGGACTAGCGGGATGGGACGAGCAGTTCTTC	CASSQGPGLAGWDEQFF
TRBD2	TRBJ2-3	TRBV5-1	NA	TGCGCCAGCAGCTCCCTAGCGGGGGTGGGAGATACGCAGTATTTT	CASSSLAGVGDTQYF
TRBD2	TRBJ2-2	TRBV9	NA	TGTGCCAGCAGCGTAGAAGGACTAGCTGTGAGCACCGGGGAGCTGTTTTTT	CASSVEGLAVSTGELFF